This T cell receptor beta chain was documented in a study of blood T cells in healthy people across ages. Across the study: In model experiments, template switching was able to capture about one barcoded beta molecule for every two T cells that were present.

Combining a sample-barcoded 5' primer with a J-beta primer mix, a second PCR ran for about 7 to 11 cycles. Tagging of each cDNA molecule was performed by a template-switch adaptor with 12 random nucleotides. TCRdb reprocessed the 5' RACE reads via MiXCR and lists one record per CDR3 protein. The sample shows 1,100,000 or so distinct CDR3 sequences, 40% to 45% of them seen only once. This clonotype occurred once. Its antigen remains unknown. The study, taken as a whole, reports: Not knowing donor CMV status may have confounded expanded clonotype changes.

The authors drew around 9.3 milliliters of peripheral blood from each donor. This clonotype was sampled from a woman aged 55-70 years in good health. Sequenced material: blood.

The CDR3 nucleotides read TGTGCCAGCAGCTTCGAGGGGCTGAACACCGGGGAGCTGTTTTTT. Translated: CASSFEGLNTGELFF. This sequence joins TRBV5-6 and TRBJ2-2; perhaps D is TRBD1 or TRBD2 (5 bases each). Germline V gene sequence: CDR1 SGHDT, CDR2 YYEEEE. The CDR3 length is 15 residues. V was trimmed by 2 bases and J by 1 base, leaving 9 bases between them.